Below, 27 T cell receptor beta chains from the same sample are listed, as sequenced in a study of cytomegalovirus exposure and HLA in healthy donors. The PCR had 60 Vbeta and 13 Jbeta primers. Clones were read by immunoSEQ multiplex PCR, and TCRdb kept only the in-frame ones, dropping some. The profile covers roughly 98,000 clones, with roughly 79% appearing a single time and 2.5% to 3.5% taken by the ten largest. The sample comprised PBMCs. The receptors derive from a female donor in good health and CMV-seropositive.

The chain joins TRBV28 to TRBJ1-2; D is uncertain. Germline CDR1 is MDHEN and CDR2 is SYDVKM. There are 15 residues in the CDR3. The V gene lost 4 bases and the J gene lost 0 bases, with 12 bases spanning the gap. The CDR3 reads CASSSPAVANYGYTF. CDR3 nucleotides: TGTGCCAGCAGTTCTCCGGCGGTAGCTAACTATGGCTACACCTTC.

This clone was observed a single time. This chain connects TRBV6-5 to TRBJ1-1, with D tentatively TRBD1 (5 bases). The CDR3 length is 13 residues. V was clipped by 6 bases and J by 3 bases, with 11 bases between them. Germline V CDR1 and CDR2: MNHEY, SVGAGI. The CDR3: CASSGGEDTEAFF. The CDR3 coding sequence is TGTGCCAGCAGCGGGGGTGAAGACACTGAAGCTTTCTTT.

This chain's CDR3 is CASSGDRNTEAFF. CDR3 DNA: TGTGCCAGCAGTGGGGACAGGAACACTGAAGCTTTCTTT. This chain connects TRBV2 to TRBJ1-1; the match to TRBD1 covers 7 bases. The CDR3 is 13 amino acids. CDR1 is SNHLY and CDR2 is FYNNEI in the germline V gene. V shed 4 bases and J 1 base; nucleotides not matched to a gene: 0.

This clone was seen a few times. The V and J genes are TRBV6-5 and TRBJ1-3, with a tentative D call TRBD1 (5 bases). CDR3 length: 15 residues. Between the trimmed V and J ends, which lost 8 bases and 0 bases, there was a span of 14 bases. The germline CDR1 and CDR2 sequences are MNHEY and SVGAGI. Here the CDR3 DNA reads TGTGCCAGCGGCACAGGACGGATCTCTGGAAACACCATATATTTT. Encoded protein: CASGTGRISGNTIYF.

This clone came up a few times. The chain is built from TRBV4-1 and TRBJ1-2, with D perhaps TRBD1 (5 bases). The CDR3 has 17 residues. V was cut by 1 base and J by 6 bases, with 21 bases left in between. Germline V gene sequence: CDR1 MGHRA, CDR2 YSYEKL. As DNA, the CDR3 is TGCGCCAGCAGCCAAGGAGTGGGGGGACGGCTATCGGATGGCTACACCTTC. Amino acids: CASSQGVGGRLSDGYTF.

The CDR3 region has the DNA TGTGCCAGCAGCCTGACTAGCGGGGGTTCCTACAATGAGCAGTTCTTC. This codes for CASSLTSGGSYNEQFF. The chain is built from TRBV7-2 and TRBJ2-1; 12 nucleotides match TRBD2. Germline assignment: CDR1 SGHTA and CDR2 FQGNSA. There are 16 residues in the CDR3. Germline trimming cut 5 bases from V and 1 base from J; bases unmatched to any gene: 3.

V is TRBV7-3 and J is TRBJ2-2; possible D gene TRBD1, 6 bases. This CDR3 spans 15 amino acids. The germline V gene encodes CDR1 SGHTA and CDR2 FQGTGA. V gave up 1 base and J gave up 5 bases, with 11 bases separating them. The DNA for the CDR3 is TGTGCCAGCAGCTTAATGGCAGGGGAAACCGGGGAGCTGTTTTTT. This translates into CASSLMAGETGELFF.

V usage is TRBV30 and J usage is TRBJ1-1, with 11 nucleotides matching TRBD1. CDR3 length: 15 amino acids. Looked up from germline, CDR1 is GTSNPN and CDR2 is SVGIG (reference sequence). J lost 4 bases, V lost 1 base, and 5 bases had no gene match. As DNA, the CDR3 is TGTGCCTGGAGTGCGGGACAGGGGGAAGTCACTGAAGCTTTCTTT. As protein: CAWSAGQGEVTEAFF. The full variable domain, with the rest looked up from reference TRBV30 and TRBJ1-1, is SQTIHQWPATLVQPVGSPLSLECTVEGTSNPNLYWYRQAAGRGLQLLFYSVGIGQISSEVPQNLSASRPQDRQFILSSKKLLLSDSGFYLCAWSAGQGEVTEAFFGQGTRLTVV.

The J gene is TRBJ2-1, the V gene TRBV28, with 7 bases aligning to TRBD2. This CDR3 spans 18 amino acids. Germline CDR1 is MDHEN and CDR2 is SYDVKM. V lost 3 bases to trimming and J lost 0 bases; unmatched junction nucleotides: 11. The CDR3 is CASSLLLRERFSYNEQFF. For the CDR3, the DNA is TGTGCCAGCAGTTTGCTCCTGCGGGAGCGGTTCTCCTACAATGAGCAGTTCTTC.

The chain uses TRBV6-1 and TRBJ1-6, with D possibly matching TRBD1 (6 bases). The V and J ends lost 3 bases and 10 bases respectively, with 16 bases between them. CDR3 length: 15 amino acids. CDR1 is MNHNS and CDR2 is SASEGT in the germline V gene. The chain's CDR3 is CASSDLTGGGSPLHF. In nucleotides, the CDR3 is TGTGCCAGCAGTGATCTGACAGGAGGAGGCTCACCCCTCCACTTT.

The chain carries TRBV4-3 and TRBJ1-4; TRBD1 is a possible D gene (6 bases). The V gene lost 1 base and the J gene lost 0 bases, with 9 bases spanning the gap. Germline CDR1 LGHNA, CDR2 YSLEER. The length of the CDR3 is 16 residues. The CDR3: CASSQVRTATNEKLFF. CDR3 DNA sequence: TGCGCCAGCAGCCAAGTCCGGACAGCAACTAATGAAAAACTGTTTTTT.

The CDR3 DNA follows: TGTGCCAGCAGCGGACGACAGGGGGGGCTTTACGAGCAGTACTTC. Translating gives CASSGRQGGLYEQYF. This chain uses TRBV21-1 with TRBJ2-7; the D call of TRBD1 is as the table states it, not checked on the DNA. TRBV21-1 represents a pseudogene. The CDR3 length is 15 residues.

The chain joins TRBV28 to TRBJ2-7; possible D gene TRBD1, 6 bases. V was clipped by 6 bases and J by 5 bases, with 14 bases between them. The CDR3 has 13 amino acids. Germline V gene data show CDR1 as MDHEN and CDR2 as SYDVKM. CDR3 region: CASSPGALNEQYF. The CDR3 DNA reads as TGTGCCAGCAGCCCAGGGGCGCTTAACGAGCAGTACTTC.

J is TRBJ1-2 and V is TRBV16, with D hard to call. V was trimmed by 0 bases and J by 4 bases, leaving 6 bases between them. The CDR3 contains 13 residues. Germline V gene lookup returns CDR1 KGHSY and CDR2 FQNENV. CDR3: CASSQSGSYGYTF. The CDR3 DNA reads TGTGCCAGCAGCCAATCGGGCAGCTATGGCTACACCTTC.

This clone was seen a few times. The chain has TRBV7-6 and TRBJ1-4; the D is unclear. Germline CDR1 is SGHVS and CDR2 is FNYEAQ. The V end lost 0 bases, the J end lost 7 bases, and 3 bases lay between the germline ends. This CDR3 comprises 12 residues. CDR3 protein: CASSLAAEKLFF. The CDR3 DNA reads as TGTGCCAGCAGCTTAGCGGCTGAAAAACTGTTTTTT.

The table lists this clone with a count of one. The chain joins TRBV5-1 to TRBJ2-7, with TRBD2 identical over 8 bases. The germline gives CDR1 SGHRS, CDR2 YFSETQ. CDR3 length equals 14 residues. The trim removed 0 bases at V and 2 bases at J, leaving 1 base unmatched. CDR3 in DNA: TGCGCCAGCAGCTTGGTTAGCGGGGCCTACGAGCAGTACTTC. It codes for CASSLVSGAYEQYF.

V and J are TRBV28 and TRBJ1-5, with D perhaps TRBD1 (5 bases). V lost 6 bases to trimming and J lost 5 bases, with 8 bases between them. Looked up from germline, CDR1 is MDHEN and CDR2 is SYDVKM. There are 12 residues in the CDR3. In nucleotides, the CDR3 is TGTGCCAGCAGCTCGGGGGATCAGCCCCAGCATTTT. Encoded protein: CASSSGDQPQHF.

CDR3 amino acids: CASSLFRGPAGTEAFF. The CDR3 bases are TGTGCCAGCAGCTTATTCAGAGGGCCCGCCGGCACTGAAGCTTTCTTT. This chain connects TRBV7-9 to TRBJ1-1, with D unresolved. The CDR3 runs 16 residues. Germline V gene lookup returns CDR1 SEHNR and CDR2 FQNEAQ (reference sequence). V was cut by 2 bases and J by 4 bases, with 17 bases left in between.

This clone showed up just a few times. The V call is TRBV6-4, the J call TRBJ2-3, with 11 bases matching TRBD2. CDR1 is MRHNA and CDR2 is SNTAGT in the germline V gene. V dropped 6 bases and J dropped 4; count of bases not matched to a gene: 6. This CDR3 is built from 15 residues. The CDR3 here is CASSIAGGGPDTQYF. The DNA for the CDR3 is TGTGCCAGCAGCATAGCGGGGGGGGGCCCAGATACGCAGTATTTT.

The rearrangement links TRBV6-1 to TRBJ1-4, with D perhaps matching TRBD1 (5 bases). The germline V gene encodes CDR1 MNHNS and CDR2 SASEGT. V lost 4 bases and J 4 bases, leaving 13 bases between the germline ends. The length of the CDR3 is 15 residues. The chain's CDR3 is CASSAVQVFNEKLFF. DNA for the CDR3: TGTGCCAGCAGTGCCGTACAGGTCTTTAATGAAAAACTGTTTTTT.

The rearrangement links TRBV7-6 to TRBJ1-2; 7 nucleotides align to TRBD1. V lost 3 bases, J lost 2 bases, and 3 bases stayed unmatched. Germline-derived CDR1 and CDR2 are SGHVS and FNYEAQ. The CDR3 sequence is 14 residues long. The DNA for the CDR3 is TGTGCCAGCAGCTTGGGACAGTCCAACTATGGCTACACCTTC. Amino acids: CASSLGQSNYGYTF.

In this sample, this clone turned up a few times. V and J are TRBV6-4 and TRBJ2-2; tentative D call: TRBD1 (6 bases). The CDR3 loop spans 14 amino acids. Deletions cut 6 bases from V and 3 bases from J, with 11 bases between. CDR1 and CDR2 from the germline V gene are MRHNA and SNTAGT. The CDR3 coding sequence is TGTGCCAGCAGCACGGGACAAGACACCGGGGAGCTGTTTTTT. Encoded protein: CASSTGQDTGELFF.

The rearrangement links TRBV4-1 to TRBJ2-7; 7 bases map to TRBD1. Trimming removed 0 bases from V and 2 bases from J; junction bases left unmatched: 4. This CDR3 has 15 amino acids. The germline V gene encodes CDR1 MGHRA and CDR2 YSYEKL. DNA for the CDR3: TGCGCCAGCAGCCAAGATCGGGACAGAGCCTACGAGCAGTACTTC. Amino acid sequence: CASSQDRDRAYEQYF.

The gene calls are TRBV7-6 and TRBJ1-1, with D unresolved. V lost 3 bases, J lost 1 base, and 6 bases lay in between. The CDR3 sequence is 13 residues long. Germline V gene lookup returns CDR1 SGHVS and CDR2 FNYEAQ. CDR3 region: CASSFNGNTEAFF. The CDR3 coding sequence is TGTGCCAGCAGCTTTAACGGGAACACTGAAGCTTTCTTT.

This clone was seen only once. A junction boundary mismatches the germline segment, possibly from a read error. The rearrangement joins TRBV5-4 to TRBJ1-6, with a tentative D call TRBD1 (6 bases). This CDR3 has 12 residues. CDR1 is SGHNT, CDR2 YYREEE, per germline (reference sequence). CDR3 sequence: CASSLDSSPLHF. DNA for the CDR3: TGTGCCAGCAGTTTGGACAGTTCACCCCTCCACTTT.

The chain recombines TRBV7-6 with TRBJ2-7, with D uncertain. The CDR3 is 13 residues long. In germline, CDR1 is SGHVS, CDR2 FNYEAQ. Trimming removed 2 bases from V and 2 bases from J, with 7 bases in between. CDR3 coding DNA: TGTGCCAGCAGCTTAAGTGAGACCTACGAGCAGTACTTC. It yields the protein CASSLSETYEQYF.

The gene calls are TRBV5-6 and TRBJ1-2, with D tentatively TRBD1 (6 bases). In germline, CDR1 is SGHDT, CDR2 YYEEEE. CDR3 length equals 16 residues. The V end was cut by 3 bases, the J end by 9 bases, with 24 bases between. In nucleotides, the CDR3 is TGTGCCAGCAGCTATTTTCCGATCGCAGGGGATAGTAGCTACACCTTC. It yields the protein CASSYFPIAGDSSYTF.